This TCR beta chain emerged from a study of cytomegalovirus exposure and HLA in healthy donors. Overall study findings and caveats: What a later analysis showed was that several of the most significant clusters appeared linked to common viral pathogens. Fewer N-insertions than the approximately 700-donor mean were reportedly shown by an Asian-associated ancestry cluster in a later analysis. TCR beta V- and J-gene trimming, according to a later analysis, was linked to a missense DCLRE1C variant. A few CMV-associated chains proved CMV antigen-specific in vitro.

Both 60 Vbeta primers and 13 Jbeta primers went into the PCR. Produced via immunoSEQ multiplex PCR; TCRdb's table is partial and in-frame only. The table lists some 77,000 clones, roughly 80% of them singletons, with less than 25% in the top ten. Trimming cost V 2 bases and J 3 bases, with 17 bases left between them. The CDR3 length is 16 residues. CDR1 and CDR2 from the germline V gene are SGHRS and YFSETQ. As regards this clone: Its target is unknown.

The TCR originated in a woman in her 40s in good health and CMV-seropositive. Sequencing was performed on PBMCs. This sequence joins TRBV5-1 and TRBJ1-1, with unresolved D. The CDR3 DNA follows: TGCGCCAGCAGCTTCCGACGGATAGGTCGGGACACTGAAGCTTTCTTT. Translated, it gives CASSFRRIGRDTEAFF.